This entry concerns a single T cell receptor (delta chain). Its antigen remains unidentified. This probably arose from a read error, given a far larger clone one base away. Different DNA sequences within this sample yield the same CDR3. Germline lookup yields CDR1 GEAIGNYY and CDR2 EKD. The CDR3 has 16 amino acids. TRG and TRD sequences were obtained from every sorted gammadelta sample. TCRdb reapplied CATT to the multiplex PCR reads. In the table there are roughly 90,000 delta-chain clones, 0.98% of which are singletons. This specimen belongs to a study of γδ T cells in repeated Plasmodium falciparum infection. Vgamma9/Vdelta2+ and Vdelta2-negative gammadelta T cells were flow-sorted from PBMC for bulk sequencing. General observations from the study: One small rural Malian village, predominantly a single ethnic group, supplied the cohort.

This clonotype was sampled from a pool of human donors (malaria-infected and uninfected, not separated). The V gene is given as TRDV2, and no J gene call is available; TRDD3, the table's D call, lacks a check against the DNA. Specimen: gamma-delta T cells from blood. In DNA, the CDR3 is TGTGCCTGTGACACACCGGGGAAGTCTACGGCCGATAAGCTCATCTTT. Translating it yields CACDTPGKSTADKLIF.